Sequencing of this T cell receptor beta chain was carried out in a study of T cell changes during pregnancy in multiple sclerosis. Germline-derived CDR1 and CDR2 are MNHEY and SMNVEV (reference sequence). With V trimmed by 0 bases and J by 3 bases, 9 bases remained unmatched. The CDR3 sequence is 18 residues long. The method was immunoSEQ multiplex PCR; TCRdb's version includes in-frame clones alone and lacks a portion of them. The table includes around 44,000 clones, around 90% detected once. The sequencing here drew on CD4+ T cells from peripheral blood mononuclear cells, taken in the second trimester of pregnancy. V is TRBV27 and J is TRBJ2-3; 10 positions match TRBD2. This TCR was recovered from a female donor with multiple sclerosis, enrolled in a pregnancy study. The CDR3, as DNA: TGTGCCAGCAGTTTATCAGGAGCGGGAGGGCGGGGGACAGATACGCAGTATTTT. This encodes CASSLSGAGGRGTDTQYF.